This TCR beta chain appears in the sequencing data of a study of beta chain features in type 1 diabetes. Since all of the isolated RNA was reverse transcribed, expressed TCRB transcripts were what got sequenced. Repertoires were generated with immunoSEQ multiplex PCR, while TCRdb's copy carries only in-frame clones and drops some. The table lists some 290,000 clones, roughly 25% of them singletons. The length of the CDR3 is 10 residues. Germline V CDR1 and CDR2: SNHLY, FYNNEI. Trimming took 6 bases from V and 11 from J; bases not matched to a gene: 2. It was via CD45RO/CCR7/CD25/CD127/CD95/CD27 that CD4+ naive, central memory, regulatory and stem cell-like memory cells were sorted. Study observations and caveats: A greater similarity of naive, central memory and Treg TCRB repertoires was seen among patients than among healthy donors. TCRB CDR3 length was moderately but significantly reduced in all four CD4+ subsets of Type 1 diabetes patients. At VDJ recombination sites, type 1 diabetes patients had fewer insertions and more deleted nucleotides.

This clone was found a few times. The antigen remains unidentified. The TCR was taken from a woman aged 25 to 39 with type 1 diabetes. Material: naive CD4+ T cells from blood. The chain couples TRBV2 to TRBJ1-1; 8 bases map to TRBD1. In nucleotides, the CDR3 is TGTGCCAGCAGGACAGGGGATGCTTTCTTT. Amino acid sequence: CASRTGDAFF.